This T cell receptor (beta chain) was found in a study of graft-versus-host responses after intestinal transplantation. Looking at the study overall: Anti-thymocyte globulin was used for induction in all recipients, who then took tacrolimus and steroids for roughly 3 years.

TCRdb's table, derived via immunoSEQ multiplex PCR, lists solely in-frame clones and lacks some. The profile shows 98,000 or so clones, more than 70% of them singletons. CDR3 size: 13 residues. The V end lost 5 bases, the J end lost 5 bases, and 12 bases lay between the germline ends. CDR1 is MDHEN, CDR2 SYDVKM, per germline. Study findings and constraints: Graft-donor T cell macrochimerism in patients accompanied high graft-versus-host to host-versus-graft clonal ratios in allografts.

With respect to this clone: Its antigen is not known.

Sequencing used PBMCs, obtained 255 days after intestinal transplant. This chain connects TRBV28 to TRBJ2-5; D call uncertain. This TCR derives from a human patient who received an intestinal transplant, so some T cells may come from the graft donor. The CDR3 DNA sequence: TGTGCCAGCAGTAAACACCGTGGGGAGACCCAGTACTTC. This encodes CASSKHRGETQYF.